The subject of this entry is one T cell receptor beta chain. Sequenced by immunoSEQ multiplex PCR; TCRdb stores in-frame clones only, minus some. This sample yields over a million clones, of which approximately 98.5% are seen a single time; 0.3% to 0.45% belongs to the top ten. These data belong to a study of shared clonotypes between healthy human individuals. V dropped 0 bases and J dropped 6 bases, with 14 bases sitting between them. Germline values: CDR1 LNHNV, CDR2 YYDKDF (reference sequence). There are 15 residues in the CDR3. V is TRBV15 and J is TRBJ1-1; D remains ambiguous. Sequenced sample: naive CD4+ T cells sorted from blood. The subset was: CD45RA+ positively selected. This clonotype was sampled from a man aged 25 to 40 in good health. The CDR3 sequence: CATSRERLGGAEAFF. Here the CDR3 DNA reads TGTGCCACCAGCAGAGAACGACTCGGTGGGGCTGAAGCTTTCTTT.